Listed here are 13 T cell receptor beta chains from one sample, sequenced in a study of shared clonotypes between healthy human individuals. This table comes from immunoSEQ multiplex PCR, and its TCRdb copy is limited to in-frame clones, with some not included. Of some 2.1 million clones listed, approximately 94% are singletons. Terminally differentiated effector memory CD45RA+ cells were excluded from the naive CD8 cells, which were CD45RO-negative and positively selected for CCR7. Sequenced material: naive CD8+ T cells sorted from blood. Receptors were obtained from a man aged 18 to 30 in good health.

The gene calls are TRBV10-2 and TRBJ1-2; D is ambiguous. The CDR3 is 13 amino acids. The V and J ends lost 3 bases and 4 bases respectively, with 9 bases between them. Germline-derived CDR1 and CDR2 are WSHSY and SAAADI. CDR3: CASSDHSTYGYTF. Written as DNA, the CDR3 is TGCGCCAGCAGTGATCACAGTACCTATGGCTACACCTTC.

The V call is TRBV9, the J call TRBJ2-7, with 8 bases identical to TRBD1. V was pared by 2 bases and J by 5 bases, with 12 bases of the junction left unmatched. The CDR3 extends over 16 amino acids. Germline lookup yields CDR1 SGDLS and CDR2 YYNGEE. CDR3 DNA sequence: TGTGCCAGCAGCGTCAGAGGACAGGGTAGTTTGAACGAGCAGTACTTC. Encoded protein: CASSVRGQGSLNEQYF.

The table lists this clone with a count of one. The chain links TRBV6-5 to TRBJ1-2; the D gene is possibly TRBD1 (5 bases). Germline CDR1 reads MNHEY; CDR2 reads SVGAGI. CDR3 length equals 16 residues. Between the trimmed V and J ends, which lost 4 bases and 3 bases, there was a span of 18 bases. CDR3 DNA sequence: TGTGCCAGCAGTTCCGGGACCCCCGGACGGGACTATGGCTACACCTTC. This gives the protein CASSSGTPGRDYGYTF.

The rearrangement joins TRBV11-2 to TRBJ2-3, with 9 bases lining up with TRBD2. CDR3 size: 15 residues. V lost 1 base, J lost 11 bases, and 10 bases stayed unmatched. CDR1 and CDR2 from the germline V gene are SGHAT and FQNNGV. The CDR3 coding sequence is TGTGCCAGCAGCTTAGTGACTAGCGGATCCGGGGGGCAGTATTTT. Translated: CASSLVTSGSGGQYF.

This clone was observed once. The chain combines TRBV4-1 with TRBJ1-1, with a tentative D call TRBD1 (5 bases). There are 16 residues in the CDR3. Germline lookup yields CDR1 MGHRA and CDR2 YSYEKL. Trimming shortened V by 1 base and J by 1 base, and 13 bases separated the two germline ends. The CDR3 loop reads CASSQAGAQTNTEAFF. CDR3 bases: TGCGCCAGCAGCCAAGCTGGGGCACAAACGAACACTGAAGCTTTCTTT.

V usage is TRBV9 and J usage is TRBJ2-7; D is unclear. Germline V CDR1 and CDR2: SGDLS, YYNGEE. This CDR3 spans 17 amino acids. V was shortened by 2 bases and J by 2 bases, with 20 bases between the two germline ends. The CDR3, as DNA: TGTGCCAGCAGCGTTCAAGGTGGTTGGTCGCTTCCCTACGAGCAGTACTTC. Translating it yields CASSVQGGWSLPYEQYF.

The chain links TRBV4-3 to TRBJ1-1; D is uncertain. The CDR3 sequence is 15 residues long. V shed 1 base and J shed 8 bases, with 17 bases lying between them. Germline V gene sequence: CDR1 LGHNA, CDR2 YSLEER. The CDR3: CASSQGYPIPKEAFF. CDR3 sequence (DNA): TGCGCCAGCAGCCAAGGCTACCCGATACCAAAAGAAGCTTTCTTT.

This chain connects TRBV29-1 to TRBJ1-5; the D gene is possibly TRBD1 (6 bases). This CDR3 region has 14 residues. Germline V gene lookup returns CDR1 SQVTM and CDR2 ANQGSEA. The V gene lost 1 base and the J gene lost 6 bases, with 13 bases spanning the gap. CDR3 residues: CSVEVGGMGQPQHF. Here the CDR3 DNA reads TGCAGCGTTGAAGTAGGGGGAATGGGTCAGCCCCAGCATTTT.

The chain recombines TRBV11-2 with TRBJ2-7; D is unclear. The CDR3 spans 13 residues. The V gene lost 3 bases and the J gene lost 7 bases, with 13 bases spanning the gap. The germline CDR1 and CDR2 sequences are SGHAT and FQNNGV. CDR3 DNA: TGTGCCAGCAGCTTCACCCAACCACCAGAGCAGTACTTC. It yields the protein CASSFTQPPEQYF.

This sequence joins TRBV5-4 and TRBJ2-3; TRBD2 aligns across 13 bases. This CDR3 is 15 amino acids long. Germline lookup yields CDR1 SGHNT and CDR2 YYREEE (reference sequence). V lost 5 bases, J lost 2 bases, and 2 bases stayed unmatched. The CDR3 DNA reads as TGTGCCAGCAGACTAGCGGGGGGGAACACAGATACGCAGTATTTT. Translation gives CASRLAGGNTDTQYF.

The rearrangement joins TRBV13 to TRBJ1-6; tentative D call: TRBD1 (5 bases). Per the germline V gene, CDR1 is PRHDT and CDR2 is FYEKMQ (reference sequence). V was pared by 0 bases and J by 9 bases, with 9 bases between. The CDR3 loop spans 14 amino acids. The CDR3 loop is CASSLGKGPSPLHF. The CDR3 nucleotides are TGTGCCAGCAGCTTAGGTAAGGGGCCTTCACCCCTCCACTTT.

The rearrangement uses TRBV4-1 and TRBJ2-5; either TRBD1 or TRBD2 may supply D (6 bases each). V lost 0 bases to trimming and J lost 4 bases, with 12 bases between them. CDR3 length: 15 amino acids. The germline gives CDR1 MGHRA, CDR2 YSYEKL. The CDR3 loop is CASSQDPGAPETQYF. Written as DNA, the CDR3 is TGCGCCAGCAGCCAAGATCCGGGGGCCCCAGAGACCCAGTACTTC.

The CDR3 loop is CASSPDSYIYEQYF. The CDR3 nucleotides are TGCGCCAGCAGCCCGGACAGCTATATCTACGAGCAGTACTTC. The chain carries TRBV5-1 and TRBJ2-7, with D tentatively TRBD1 (6 bases). Germline V lookup: CDR1 SGHRS, CDR2 YFSETQ. The CDR3 has 14 amino acids. Trimming stripped 4 bases from V and 3 bases from J, with 14 bases between.